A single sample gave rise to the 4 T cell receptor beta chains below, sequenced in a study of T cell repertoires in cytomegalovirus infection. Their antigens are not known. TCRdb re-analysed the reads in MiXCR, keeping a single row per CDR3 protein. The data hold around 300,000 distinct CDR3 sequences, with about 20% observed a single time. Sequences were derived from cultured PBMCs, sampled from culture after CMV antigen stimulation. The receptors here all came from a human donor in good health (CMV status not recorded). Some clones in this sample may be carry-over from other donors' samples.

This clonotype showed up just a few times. The chain's CDR3 is CASSRTRTAYEQYF. For the CDR3, the DNA is TGCGCCAGCAGCCGGACAAGGACGGCCTACGAGCAGTACTTC. This rearrangement joins TRBV4-3 to TRBJ2-7, with D perhaps TRBD1 (5 bases). The V gene lost 4 bases and the J gene lost 2 bases, with 12 bases spanning the gap. This CDR3 has 14 amino acids. Germline CDR1 LGHNA, CDR2 YSLEER.

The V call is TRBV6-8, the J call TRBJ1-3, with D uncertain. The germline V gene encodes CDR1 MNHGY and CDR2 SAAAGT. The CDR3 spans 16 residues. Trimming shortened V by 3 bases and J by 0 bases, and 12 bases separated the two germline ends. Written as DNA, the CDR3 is TGTGCCAGCAGTTATAAGAGGGATAACTCTGGAAACACCATATATTTT. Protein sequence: CASSYKRDNSGNTIYF.

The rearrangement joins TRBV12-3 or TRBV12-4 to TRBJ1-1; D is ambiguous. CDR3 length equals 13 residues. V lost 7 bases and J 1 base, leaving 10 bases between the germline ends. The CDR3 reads CASNPSWNTEAFF. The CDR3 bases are TGTGCCAGCAATCCCTCGTGGAACACTGAAGCTTTCTTT.

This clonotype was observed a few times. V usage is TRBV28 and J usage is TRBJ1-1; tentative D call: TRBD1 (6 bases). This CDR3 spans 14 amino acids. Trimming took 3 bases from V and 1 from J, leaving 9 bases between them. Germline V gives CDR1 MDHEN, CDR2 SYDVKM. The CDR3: CASSFRGPNTEAFF. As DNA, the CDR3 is TGTGCCAGCAGTTTTCGGGGGCCGAACACTGAAGCTTTCTTT.